Shown below are 22 T cell receptor beta chains from a single sample sequenced in a study of blood T cell repertoires in COVID-19. Some clones are missing from TCRdb's copy, which holds only in-frame ones; the method was immunoSEQ multiplex PCR. The data show some 280,000 clones, with approximately 90% seen just once and around 3% held by the top ten. Specimen: peripheral blood. The receptors stem from a woman in her thirties with active or convalescent COVID-19.

J is TRBJ2-1 and V is TRBV18; 8 bases align to TRBD1. The CDR3 extends over 14 amino acids. The V segment lost 3 bases and the J segment 7 bases; nucleotides outside the gene matches: 5. From germline, CDR1 is KGHSH and CDR2 LQKENI. CDR3 protein: CASSPGQVLNEQFF. The CDR3 DNA reads TGTGCCAGCTCACCGGGACAGGTCTTAAATGAGCAGTTCTTC.

The genes are TRBV28 and TRBJ1-2; 8 bases are shared with TRBD1. The CDR3 is made up of 14 amino acids. With 5 bases clipped from V and 2 bases from J, the junction kept 4 bases outside the gene matches. CDR1 and CDR2 from the germline V gene are MDHEN and SYDVKM. CDR3 bases: TGTGCCAGCAGTAGGACAGGGCCGAACTATGGCTACACCTTC. This codes for CASSRTGPNYGYTF.

The rearrangement links TRBV2 to TRBJ2-5; no firm D call. Germline CDR1 is SNHLY and CDR2 is FYNNEI. This CDR3 spans 13 amino acids. Trimming took 5 bases from V and 4 from J, leaving 11 bases between them. DNA of the CDR3: TGTGCCAGCAGTCAGGCGTGGGTAGAGACCCAGTACTTC. Translated: CASSQAWVETQYF.

The chain is built from TRBV28 and TRBJ2-7; D gene uncertain. CDR1 is MDHEN, CDR2 SYDVKM, per germline. CDR3 length: 13 residues. The V and J ends lost 8 bases and 0 bases respectively, with 11 bases between them. The CDR3 DNA sequence: TGTGCCAGCTCCCTAGGCCCCTCCTACGAGCAGTACTTC. As protein: CASSLGPSYEQYF.

The V and J genes are TRBV7-9 and TRBJ1-2; 9 bases match TRBD1. The ends lost 5 bases at V and 2 bases at J; junction bases unmatched: 3. CDR1 and CDR2 from the germline V gene are SEHNR and FQNEAQ (reference sequence). The CDR3 consists of 14 residues. This CDR3 is CASSPTGGNYGYTF. The CDR3, as DNA: TGTGCCAGCAGCCCGACAGGGGGGAACTATGGCTACACCTTC.

The chain couples TRBV7-2 to TRBJ1-1, with 7 bases aligning to TRBD1. The CDR3 loop spans 14 amino acids. Germline-derived CDR1 and CDR2 are SGHTA and FQGNSA. The V segment lost 5 bases and the J segment 2 bases; nucleotides outside the gene matches: 5. CDR3 loop: CASSRGRLNTEAFF. The CDR3, as DNA: TGTGCCAGCAGCAGGGGGCGCTTAAACACTGAAGCTTTCTTT.

The chain uses TRBV30 and TRBJ1-5, with 9 bases identical to TRBD1. CDR3 length: 15 residues. The germline V gene has CDR1 GTSNPN and CDR2 SVGIG (reference sequence). The trim removed 2 bases at V and 3 bases at J, leaving 5 bases unmatched. This CDR3 reads CAWSSGDRANQPQHF. In DNA, the CDR3 is TGTGCCTGGAGTTCTGGGGACAGGGCCAATCAGCCCCAGCATTTT.

The chain carries TRBV30 and TRBJ2-3; 9 bases fit TRBD2. The CDR3 covers 15 residues. Germline-derived CDR1 and CDR2 are GTSNPN and SVGIG (reference sequence). The V segment lost 1 base and the J segment 4 bases; nucleotides outside the gene matches: 6. CDR3 sequence reads: CAWSGVAGAADTQYF. CDR3 nucleotides: TGTGCCTGGAGTGGGGTAGCGGGGGCGGCAGATACGCAGTATTTT.

The chain has TRBV18 and TRBJ2-2; unclear D gene. The CDR3 sequence is 13 residues long. V dropped 2 bases and J dropped 4 bases, with 5 bases sitting between them. CDR1 and CDR2 (germline): KGHSH, LQKENI. The CDR3 nucleotides read TGTGCCAGCTCACCAGTCCGCACCGGGGAGCTGTTTTTT. Protein: CASSPVRTGELFF.

The chain combines TRBV3-1 (or the pseudogene TRBV3-2) with TRBJ2-5; D might be TRBD2 (6 bases). Trimming took 3 bases from V and 3 from J, leaving 14 bases between them. This CDR3 has 15 amino acids. The germline CDR1 and CDR2 sequences are LGHDT and YNNKEL (reference sequence). The CDR3 DNA reads TGTGCCAGCAGCCATCCTAGCCGGGGGAAAGAGACCCAGTACTTC. This sequence encodes CASSHPSRGKETQYF.

This rearrangement joins TRBV5-4 to TRBJ1-1, with D possibly TRBD1 on 5 matching bases. Looked up from germline, CDR1 is SGHNT and CDR2 is YYREEE (reference sequence). V lost 8 bases, J lost 5 bases, and 22 bases lay in between. There are 15 residues in the CDR3. The CDR3 bases are TGTGCCAGTACACCCTCCCAGGGTGTCGGGACTGAAGCTTTCTTT. Encoded protein: CASTPSQGVGTEAFF.

The genes are TRBV2 and TRBJ2-3; D not certain. The CDR3 runs to 14 residues. Deletions cut 5 bases from V and 3 bases from J, with 12 bases between. Germline assignment: CDR1 SNHLY and CDR2 FYNNEI. CDR3 amino acids: CASSISQVTDTQYF. Written as DNA, the CDR3 is TGTGCCAGCAGTATATCCCAGGTGACAGATACGCAGTATTTT.

The V call is TRBV11-1, the J call TRBJ2-5; tentatively, D is TRBD2 (6 bases). The V end was cut by 5 bases, the J end by 5 bases, with 15 bases between. This CDR3 region has 14 residues. Germline V lookup: CDR1 SGHAT, CDR2 FQDESV (reference sequence). The DNA for the CDR3 is TGTGCCAGCAGCCCCCGGCGGGGTCGGGAGACCCAGTACTTC. Translated, it gives CASSPRRGRETQYF. The entire variable domain, with the rest obtained from reference TRBV11-1 and TRBJ2-5, is as follows: EAEVAQSPRYKITEKSQAVAFWCDPISGHATLYWYRQILGQGPELLVQFQDESVVDDSQLPKDRFSAERLKGVDSTLKIQPAELGDSAMYLCASSPRRGRETQYFGPGTRLLVL.

This clone showed up just once. This chain uses TRBV2 with TRBJ2-3; D ambiguous. CDR3 length: 14 residues. Germline CDR1 SNHLY, CDR2 FYNNEI. V was trimmed by 1 base and J by 0 bases, leaving 5 bases between them. CDR3 protein: CASSEGGSTDTQYF. The CDR3 DNA is TGTGCCAGCAGTGAAGGAGGAAGCACAGATACGCAGTATTTT.

This sequence joins TRBV24-1 and TRBJ2-5; D may be TRBD1 (5 bases). This CDR3 is built from 11 residues. Germline V gene lookup returns CDR1 KGHDR and CDR2 SFDVKD. The V and J ends lost 10 bases and 4 bases respectively, with 9 bases between them. The CDR3 bases are TGTGCCACAGGGGCCCGAGAGACCCAGTACTTC. This sequence encodes CATGARETQYF.

This rearrangement joins TRBV27 to TRBJ2-6, with 9 bases that match TRBD1. V lost 6 bases to trimming and J lost 4 bases; unmatched junction nucleotides: 7. The germline gives CDR1 MNHEY, CDR2 SMNVEV (reference sequence). The CDR3 has 16 residues. The CDR3 here is CASRDRGFAGANVLTF. The CDR3 DNA sequence: TGTGCCAGCAGAGACAGGGGGTTTGCCGGGGCCAACGTCCTGACTTTC.

A note on this clone: An end of the junction does not agree with germline; a read error may underlie this. Within the sample, other DNA sequences also encode this same CDR3. The V gene is TRBV4-2, the J gene TRBJ1-5, with 8 bases lining up with TRBD1. This CDR3 spans 14 amino acids. Germline V gene data show CDR1 as LGHNA and CDR2 as YNFKEQ. The CDR3 DNA follows: TGTGCTAGCAGCCAAGACAGGGGTAATCAGCCCCAGCATTTT. Protein: CASSQDRGNQPQHF.

This sequence joins TRBV9 and TRBJ1-4; 8 bases line up with TRBD1. Germline V gives CDR1 SGDLS, CDR2 YYNGEE. This CDR3 spans 16 amino acids. V lost 2 bases and J lost 8; bases outside the gene matches: 11. Written as DNA, the CDR3 is TGTGCCAGCAGCGTGGATGGACAGGGAGGAGGCGAAAAACTGTTTTTT. Protein product: CASSVDGQGGGEKLFF.

The chain uses TRBV9 and TRBJ2-1; weak D call: TRBD2 (7 bases). The germline V and J ends were trimmed by 0 bases and 0 bases, with 10 bases remaining between them. The CDR3 spans 16 residues. CDR1 is SGDLS and CDR2 is YYNGEE in the germline V gene. The CDR3 spells CASSVDRGASYNEQFF. CDR3 sequence (DNA): TGTGCCAGCAGCGTAGACCGGGGGGCCTCCTACAATGAGCAGTTCTTC. The whole variable domain, filled in from reference TRBV9 and TRBJ2-1, reads DSGVTQTPKHLITATGQRVTLRCSPRSGDLSVYWYQQSLDQGLQFLIQYYNGEERAKGNILERFSAQQFPDLHSELNLSSLELGDSALYFCASSVDRGASYNEQFFGPGTRLTVL.

The chain combines TRBV5-5 with TRBJ1-1; 7 nucleotides match TRBD1. The CDR3 runs to 16 residues. Germline V gene lookup returns CDR1 SGHKS and CDR2 YYEKEE (reference sequence). The trim removed 6 bases at V and 0 bases at J, leaving 11 bases unmatched. CDR3 sequence: CASTSDRAGLNTEAFF. The CDR3 DNA sequence: TGTGCCAGCACCTCTGACAGGGCGGGATTGAACACTGAAGCTTTCTTT.

The chain is built from TRBV4-1 and TRBJ1-4; D gene unclear. This CDR3 has 16 residues. Trimming pared 1 base from V and 7 bases from J, leaving 16 bases between. CDR1 and CDR2 (germline): MGHRA, YSYEKL. This CDR3 reads CASSQGVRGGGEKLFF. CDR3 nucleotides: TGCGCCAGCAGCCAAGGGGTGCGGGGAGGAGGTGAAAAACTGTTTTTT.

The gene calls are TRBV27 and TRBJ1-2; perhaps TRBD1 as D (5 bases). The germline CDR1 and CDR2 sequences are MNHEY and SMNVEV (reference sequence). The CDR3 is made up of 13 amino acids. V was shortened by 5 bases and J by 4 bases, with 11 bases between the two germline ends. The CDR3 loop is CASSIRAGYGYTF. The DNA for the CDR3 is TGTGCCAGCAGTATCAGGGCCGGCTATGGCTACACCTTC.